A single sample gave rise to the 20 T cell receptor beta chains below, sequenced in a study of cytomegalovirus exposure and HLA in healthy donors. The data were produced by immunoSEQ multiplex PCR, yet TCRdb's version contains in-frame clones alone and is incomplete. The sample includes about 160,000 clones, 86% of them seen just once. Specimen: PBMCs. The receptors come from a woman aged 18-35 years in good health and CMV-seronegative.

The rearrangement uses TRBV18 and TRBJ2-1; D perhaps matches TRBD2 (6 bases). Germline CDR1 KGHSH, CDR2 LQKENI. V was shortened by 3 bases and J by 15 bases, with 18 bases between the two germline ends. CDR3 length equals 13 residues. CDR3 in DNA: TGTGCCAGCTCACCTTACCCCAACCTCGGGAGGTTCTTC. The encoded protein is CASSPYPNLGRFF.

The chain joins TRBV10-3 to TRBJ2-3; no clear D gene. Trimming removed 6 bases at V and 3 bases at J, with 7 bases between. This CDR3 has 12 residues. Looked up from germline, CDR1 is ENHRY and CDR2 is SYGVKD. The CDR3 here is CAIRATTDTQYF. In nucleotides, the CDR3 is TGTGCCATCAGAGCCACTACAGATACGCAGTATTTT.

The CDR3 nucleotides read TGCGCCAGCAGCTTGGTTGTAGGAGGCCCGAACACCGGGGAGCTGTTTTTT. Its translation: CASSLVVGGPNTGELFF. This chain connects TRBV5-1 to TRBJ2-2; D is perhaps TRBD2 (5 bases). This CDR3 comprises 17 residues. Germline loops: CDR1 SGHRS, CDR2 YFSETQ. V dropped 0 bases and J dropped 0 bases, with 12 bases sitting between them.

V gene TRBV11-1 combines with J gene TRBJ2-1; D is possibly TRBD2 (6 bases). CDR3 length: 13 amino acids. Germline CDR1 and CDR2: SGHAT and FQDESV (reference sequence). V lost 1 base, J lost 9 bases, and 10 bases lay in between. CDR3 loop: CASSLVGGSEQFF. In DNA form, the CDR3 reads TGTGCCAGCAGCTTAGTTGGGGGGAGTGAGCAGTTCTTC.

V is TRBV14 and J is TRBJ2-7; D possibly corresponds to TRBD2 (6 bases). With 1 base removed from V and 2 bases from J, the gap between germline ends came to 15 bases. There are 16 residues in the CDR3. The germline V gene has CDR1 SGHDN and CDR2 FVKESK. The CDR3 protein is CASSQVPGLQAYEQYF. The CDR3 DNA is TGTGCCAGCAGCCAAGTACCGGGACTGCAGGCCTACGAGCAGTACTTC.

The chain has TRBV28 and TRBJ2-1; possibly TRBD2 for D (6 bases). This CDR3 contains 15 residues. Per germline, CDR1 MDHEN and CDR2 SYDVKM. V lost 1 base to trimming and J lost 3 bases, with 10 bases between them. This CDR3 is CASSLSGAYYNEQFF. Here the CDR3 DNA reads TGTGCCAGCAGTTTATCGGGAGCGTACTACAATGAGCAGTTCTTC.

The genes are TRBV27 and TRBJ2-7, with D tentatively TRBD1 (7 bases). Germline V lookup: CDR1 MNHEY, CDR2 SMNVEV (reference sequence). This CDR3 is 20 amino acids long. V was clipped by 2 bases and J by 6 bases, with 32 bases between them. This CDR3 reads CASSLSSLQRTRQGGREQYF. For the CDR3, the DNA is TGTGCCAGCAGTTTAAGTTCCCTTCAAAGGACAAGACAGGGAGGACGCGAGCAGTACTTC.

The J gene is TRBJ1-2, the V gene TRBV19, with 8 bases fitting TRBD1. J was trimmed by 7 bases and V by 4 bases; bases with no gene match: 14. The germline gives CDR1 LNHDA, CDR2 SQIVND (reference sequence). The CDR3 length is 16 residues. The CDR3, as DNA: TGTGCCAGTAGTACTGGGACAGGCGTTCTGAGGTCTGGCTACACCTTC. The encoded protein is CASSTGTGVLRSGYTF.

The V and J genes are TRBV7-9 and TRBJ1-1, with D possibly matching TRBD1 (6 bases). This CDR3 spans 15 amino acids. Germline V gene sequence: CDR1 SEHNR, CDR2 FQNEAQ (reference sequence). Deletions cut 1 base from V and 5 bases from J, with 14 bases between. This CDR3 reads CASSLEPGEGTEAFF. The CDR3 DNA reads as TGTGCCAGCAGCTTAGAGCCAGGGGAGGGTACTGAAGCTTTCTTT.

J is TRBJ2-3 and V is TRBV30; D might be TRBD2 (5 bases). Germline V CDR1 and CDR2: GTSNPN, SVGIG (reference sequence). The CDR3 totals 15 residues. The V and J ends lost 0 bases and 2 bases respectively, with 12 bases between them. CDR3 sequence reads: CAWSVGGGDTDTQYF. Written as DNA, the CDR3 is TGTGCCTGGAGTGTAGGTGGAGGAGACACAGATACGCAGTATTTT. The full variable domain, with the rest looked up from reference TRBV30 and TRBJ2-3, is SQTIHQWPATLVQPVGSPLSLECTVEGTSNPNLYWYRQAAGRGLQLLFYSVGIGQISSEVPQNLSASRPQDRQFILSSKKLLLSDSGFYLCAWSVGGGDTDTQYFGPGTRLTVL.

As concerns this clone: In the same sample, other DNA sequences code for this CDR3. The CDR3 coding sequence is TGTGCCAGCAGCCTTGGACAGCAAGAGACCCAGTACTTC. This sequence encodes CASSLGQQETQYF. The chain uses TRBV5-4 and TRBJ2-5; D might be TRBD1 (6 bases). Trimming stripped 4 bases from V and 2 bases from J, with 9 bases between. Germline CDR1 SGHNT, CDR2 YYREEE (reference sequence). This CDR3 is 13 amino acids long. The full variable domain, rest sourced from reference TRBV5-4 and TRBJ2-5, is ETGVTQSPTHLIKTRGQQVTLRCSSQSGHNTVSWYQQALGQGPQFIFQYYREEENGRGNFPPRFSGLQFPNYSSELNVNALELDDSALYLCASSLGQQETQYFGPGTRLLVL.

This clone was seen only once. The chain uses TRBV2 and TRBJ1-1; D remains unclear. The germline V gene encodes CDR1 SNHLY and CDR2 FYNNEI. The CDR3 has 14 amino acids. Trimming pared 0 bases from V and 5 bases from J, leaving 10 bases between. CDR3 bases: TGTGCCAGCAGTGAAGCTGGAGAAAGAACTGAAGCTTTCTTT. Its protein is CASSEAGERTEAFF. Full variable domain (outside the CDR3, taken from reference TRBV2 and TRBJ1-1): EPEVTQTPSHQVTQMGQEVILRCVPISNHLYFYWYRQILGQKVEFLVSFYNNEISEKSEIFDDQFSVERPDGSNFTLKIRSTKLEDSAMYFCASSEAGERTEAFFGQGTRLTVV.

The chain uses TRBV2 and TRBJ2-1, with D perhaps matching TRBD1 (6 bases). CDR1 is SNHLY and CDR2 is FYNNEI in the germline V gene. Trimming cost V 7 bases and J 5 bases, with 12 bases left between them. This CDR3 contains 13 residues. For the CDR3, the DNA is TGTGCCAGCACCACAAGGACAGACAATGAGCAGTTCTTC. Translated: CASTTRTDNEQFF.

CDR3 residues: CASSLGYGNEQFF. As DNA, the CDR3 is TGTGCCAGCAGCTTAGGGTACGGGAATGAGCAGTTCTTC. The rearrangement joins TRBV7-2 to TRBJ2-1, with D unresolved. This CDR3 is 13 amino acids long. The V end lost 1 base, the J end lost 7 bases, and 8 bases lay between the germline ends. CDR1 and CDR2 from the germline V gene are SGHTA and FQGNSA. The full variable domain, its missing parts supplied by reference TRBV7-2 and TRBJ2-1, is GAGVSQSPSNKVTEKGKDVELRCDPISGHTALYWYRQSLGQGLEFLIYFQGNSAPDKSGLPSDRFSAERTGGSVSTLTIQRTQQEDSAVYLCASSLGYGNEQFFGPGTRLTVL.

The genes are TRBV19 and TRBJ1-1; the D is unclear. The CDR3 is 13 amino acids. Looked up from germline, CDR1 is LNHDA and CDR2 is SQIVND (reference sequence). V lost 5 bases to trimming and J lost 0 bases, with 7 bases between them. The CDR3: CASSPLLNTEAFF. DNA of the CDR3: TGTGCCAGTAGTCCCCTTTTGAACACTGAAGCTTTCTTT.

The rearrangement uses TRBV18 and TRBJ1-3, with 7 bases aligning to TRBD1. CDR3 length: 18 residues. V gave up 3 bases and J gave up 0 bases; unmatched junction bases: 11. The germline V gene encodes CDR1 KGHSH and CDR2 LQKENI. The CDR3: CASSPAPGTAGSGNTIYF. In DNA, the CDR3 is TGTGCCAGCTCACCTGCTCCCGGGACAGCCGGCTCTGGAAACACCATATATTTT.

This clone showed up just a few times. The genes are TRBV5-4 and TRBJ2-4, with 7 bases fitting TRBD1. J gave up 9 bases and V 3 bases, and 6 bases lay outside the gene matches. The CDR3 is made up of 13 amino acids. Looked up from germline, CDR1 is SGHNT and CDR2 is YYREEE (reference sequence). The CDR3 spells CASSSEGAGIQYF. Written as DNA, the CDR3 is TGTGCCAGCAGCTCTGAGGGGGCCGGCATTCAGTACTTC.

The genes are TRBV12-5 and TRBJ2-7; 7 bases are shared with TRBD1. V was clipped by 1 base and J by 3 bases; unmatched bases: 6. The CDR3 is 15 residues long. CDR1 and CDR2 (germline): LGHNT, FRNRAP. The CDR3 sequence is CASGLAQGPFYEQYF. The CDR3 nucleotides read TGTGCTAGTGGTTTGGCACAGGGGCCCTTCTACGAGCAGTACTTC.

The chain recombines TRBV27 with TRBJ1-2; D possibly corresponds to TRBD1 (6 bases). CDR3 length: 14 amino acids. Trimming took 5 bases from V and 1 from J, leaving 11 bases between them. Germline loops: CDR1 MNHEY, CDR2 SMNVEV (reference sequence). In DNA form, the CDR3 reads TGTGCCAGCAGTCCGGACAGTTTTAACTATGGCTACACCTTC. Amino acids: CASSPDSFNYGYTF.

This chain links TRBV27 with TRBJ1-3, with D possibly matching TRBD1 (5 bases). This CDR3 has 12 residues. Trimming took 4 bases from V and 7 from J, leaving 8 bases between them. CDR1 is MNHEY and CDR2 is SMNVEV in the germline V gene (reference sequence). The CDR3 nucleotides read TGTGCCAGCAGTTCGAACAGGAACACCATATATTTT. Translated: CASSSNRNTIYF.